One and the same sample provided the 15 T cell receptor beta chains below, sequenced in a study of blood T cell repertoires in COVID-19. Assay: immunoSEQ multiplex PCR; the TCRdb copy retains only in-frame clones and omits some. The repertoire holds tens of thousands of clones, with approximately 87% as singletons. Sequenced sample: peripheral blood. These receptors came from a man in his 70s with acute or convalescent COVID-19.

The J gene is TRBJ2-3, the V gene TRBV18; 7 bases line up with TRBD2. J gave up 6 bases and V 1 base, and 10 bases lay outside the gene matches. This CDR3 is 16 amino acids long. Germline V gives CDR1 KGHSH, CDR2 LQKENI. The CDR3 nucleotides are TGTGCCAGCTCACCACGGAGCGGGGCCCGGGGGGATACGCAGTATTTT. Translated: CASSPRSGARGDTQYF.

This rearrangement joins TRBV28 to TRBJ1-5; no firm D call. Germline CDR1 reads MDHEN; CDR2 reads SYDVKM. V was shortened by 2 bases and J by 4 bases, with 9 bases between the two germline ends. CDR3 length: 14 residues. DNA of the CDR3: TGTGCCAGCAGTTTACGGCAGGCAAATCAGCCCCAGCATTTT. This codes for CASSLRQANQPQHF. Together with reference TRBV28 and TRBJ1-5, the CDR3 gives the full variable domain: DVKVTQSSRYLVKRTGEKVFLECVQDMDHENMFWYRQDPGLGLRLIYFSYDVKMKEKGDIPEGYSVSREKKERFSLILESASTNQTSMYLCASSLRQANQPQHFGDGTRLSIL.

This clone is a singleton in its sample. V is TRBV5-6 and J is TRBJ1-2, with a weak D call TRBD1 (5 bases). The CDR3 covers 14 residues. The V end lost 0 bases, the J end lost 4 bases, and 10 bases lay between the germline ends. Germline CDR1 reads SGHDT; CDR2 reads YYEEEE. The CDR3 is CASSLGQWGYGYTF. The DNA for the CDR3 is TGTGCCAGCAGCTTGGGACAGTGGGGCTATGGCTACACCTTC.

V gene TRBV10-3 combines with J gene TRBJ2-3; possibly TRBD1 for D (5 bases). Germline V lookup: CDR1 ENHRY, CDR2 SYGVKD. The CDR3 is made up of 12 amino acids. Trimming took 10 bases from V and 3 from J, leaving 11 bases between them. This chain's CDR3 is CATSDSTDTQYF. DNA for the CDR3: TGTGCCACCAGCGACAGTACAGATACGCAGTATTTT.

For the CDR3, the DNA is TGTGCCAGCTCACCACCGGGCGGGAAAGACACCGGGGAGCTGTTTTTT. As protein: CASSPPGGKDTGELFF. This rearrangement joins TRBV18 to TRBJ2-2; D might be TRBD2 (6 bases). CDR3 length: 16 residues. Germline CDR1 is KGHSH and CDR2 is LQKENI. V gave up 0 bases and J gave up 3 bases, with 11 bases separating them.

Here the CDR3 DNA reads TGTGCCAGCAGTTACCCGGACGAGGGCAATGAGCAGTTCTTC. Protein sequence: CASSYPDEGNEQFF. The chain carries TRBV6-5 and TRBJ2-1; D is perhaps TRBD2 (5 bases). V lost 2 bases, J lost 6 bases, and 11 bases lay in between. Germline CDR1 MNHEY, CDR2 SVGAGI. The CDR3 spans 14 residues.

The rearrangement links TRBV7-2 to TRBJ1-1; no clear D gene. This CDR3 has 13 residues. Trimming took 2 bases from V and 2 from J, leaving 6 bases between them. The germline CDR1 and CDR2 sequences are SGHTA and FQGNSA. The CDR3 is CASSLTVNTEAFF. The CDR3 region has the DNA TGTGCCAGCAGCTTAACAGTTAACACTGAAGCTTTCTTT.

CDR3 bases: TGTGCCAGCAGCTTGGTGGGAGGGATGGTGTCCTCTGGAAACACCATATATTTT. It is translated as CASSLVGGMVSSGNTIYF. J is TRBJ1-3 and V is TRBV7-2; D remains ambiguous. V was shortened by 3 bases and J by 0 bases, with 18 bases between the two germline ends. Germline CDR1 SGHTA, CDR2 FQGNSA. This CDR3 region has 18 residues.

This clone was observed a few times. The chain has TRBV4-3 and TRBJ1-2; the D gene is possibly TRBD1 (5 bases). Germline loops: CDR1 LGHNA, CDR2 YSLEER. V was shortened by 2 bases and J by 3 bases, with 13 bases between the two germline ends. The CDR3 runs 15 residues. In nucleotides, the CDR3 is TGCGCCAGCAGCCAAAGAGTTGGCAGGGACTATGGCTACACCTTC. Residues: CASSQRVGRDYGYTF.

This rearrangement joins TRBV15 to TRBJ2-7, with unresolved D. Germline CDR1 is LNHNV and CDR2 is YYDKDF (reference sequence). This CDR3 contains 15 residues. Trimming took off 0 bases at V and 4 bases at J, with 13 bases between the two ends. The CDR3 region has the DNA TGTGCCACCAGCAGAGATGAAGAACTCGGGTACGAGCAGTACTTC. Its translation is CATSRDEELGYEQYF. The complete variable domain, with remaining parts taken from reference TRBV15 and TRBJ2-7, reads DAMVIQNPRYQVTQFGKPVTLSCSQTLNHNVMYWYQQKSSQAPKLLFHYYDKDFNNEADTPDNFQSRRPNTSFCFLDIRSPGLGDTAMYLCATSRDEELGYEQYFGPGTRLTVT.

This rearrangement joins TRBV3-1 (or the pseudogene TRBV3-2) to TRBJ1-6; TRBD1 matches at 7 bases. The V gene end was trimmed by 3 bases and the J gene end by 2 bases; junction bases not matched to a gene: 7. CDR3 length: 17 residues. From germline, CDR1 is LGHDT and CDR2 YNNKEL (reference sequence). This CDR3 reads CASSHVQGKPYNSPLHF. CDR3 coding DNA: TGTGCCAGCAGCCACGTACAGGGGAAACCCTATAATTCACCCCTCCACTTT.

The chain links TRBV7-2 to TRBJ2-7, with unresolved D. The CDR3 loop spans 16 amino acids. The germline CDR1 and CDR2 sequences are SGHTA and FQGNSA. V lost 2 bases and J 4 bases, leaving 18 bases between the germline ends. In DNA form, the CDR3 reads TGTGCCAGCAGCTTATCCCCCTCCCCGGGTACGTACGAGCAGTACTTC. It is translated as CASSLSPSPGTYEQYF.

The V and J genes are TRBV7-2 and TRBJ1-2; D is unclear. V lost 6 bases and J lost 8, with 19 bases in between. Germline CDR1 SGHTA, CDR2 FQGNSA. This CDR3 spans 14 amino acids. In nucleotides, the CDR3 is TGTGCCAGCAGTCGGGATAGTGGCCAGAACGGCTACACCTTC. Protein sequence: CASSRDSGQNGYTF.

The V gene is TRBV28, the J gene TRBJ1-6, with 7 bases fitting TRBD1. Germline CDR1 and CDR2: MDHEN and SYDVKM. The CDR3 is made up of 17 amino acids. The V and J ends lost 4 bases and 7 bases, in that order; junction bases with no gene match: 13. The CDR3 DNA reads as TGTGCCAGCAGTTACGAGACAGGGCTGTTGATGAATTCACCCCTCCACTTT. It specifies CASSYETGLLMNSPLHF.

This rearrangement joins TRBV6-2 or TRBV6-3 to TRBJ2-1, with 15 bases lining up with TRBD2. The trim removed 2 bases at V and 4 bases at J, leaving 9 bases unmatched. The CDR3 is made up of 19 amino acids. The germline V gene encodes CDR1 MNHEY and CDR2 SVGEGT. The CDR3 sequence: CASSYRWTSGGGLYNEQFF. The CDR3 nucleotides read TGTGCCAGCAGTTACCGGTGGACTAGCGGGGGGGGATTATACAATGAGCAGTTCTTC.